The clone carrying this TCR beta chain was seen only once. Its antigen is unidentified. The naive gate required viable CD3+CD4+ or CD3+CD8+ cells with CCR7+CD45RA+CD45RO-CD95-CD27+CD28+ phenotype. The record originates from a study of T cells after posttransplantation cyclophosphamide. Points from the study as a whole: Later post-transplant blood repertoires were often dominated by donor CD8+ memory clones.

The V end was cut by 2 bases, the J end by 1 base, with 12 bases between. CDR1 and CDR2 from the germline V gene are SGDLS and YYNGEE. This CDR3 region has 15 residues. Produced via immunoSEQ multiplex PCR; TCRdb's table is partial and in-frame only. There are tens of thousands of clones in the sample; approximately 98% occur only once, and roughly 0.15% lies in the top ten. This chain joins TRBV9 and TRBJ2-5, with D perhaps TRBD1 (6 bases). The receptor was derived from a man aged 45-60 years in good health, CMV-negative, and a related stem cell transplant donor. Sequencing was done on a sample of naive CD4+ T cells sorted from PBMCs. The CDR3 nucleotides are TGTGCCAGCAGCGTTAACACAGGGCGCCAAGAGACCCAGTACTTC. As protein: CASSVNTGRQETQYF.